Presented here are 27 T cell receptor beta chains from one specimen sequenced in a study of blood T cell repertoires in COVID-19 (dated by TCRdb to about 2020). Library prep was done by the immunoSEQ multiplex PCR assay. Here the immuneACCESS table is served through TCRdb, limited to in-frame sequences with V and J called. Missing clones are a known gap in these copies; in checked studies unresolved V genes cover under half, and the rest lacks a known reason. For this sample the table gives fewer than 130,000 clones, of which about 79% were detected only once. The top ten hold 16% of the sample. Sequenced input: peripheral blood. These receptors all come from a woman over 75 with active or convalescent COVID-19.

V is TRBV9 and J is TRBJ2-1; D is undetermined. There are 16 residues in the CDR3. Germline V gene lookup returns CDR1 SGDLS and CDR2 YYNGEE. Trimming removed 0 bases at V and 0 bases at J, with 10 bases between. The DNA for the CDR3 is TGTGCCAGCAGCGTAGGGCAGGTAAGCTCCTACAATGAGCAGTTCTTC. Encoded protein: CASSVGQVSSYNEQFF.

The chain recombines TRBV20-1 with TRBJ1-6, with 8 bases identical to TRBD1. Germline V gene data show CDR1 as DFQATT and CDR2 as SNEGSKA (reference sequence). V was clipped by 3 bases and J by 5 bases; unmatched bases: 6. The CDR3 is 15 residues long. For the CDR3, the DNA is TGCAGTGCTAGTCAGGGGGCTTATAATAATTCACCCCTCCACTTT. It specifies CSASQGAYNNSPLHF.

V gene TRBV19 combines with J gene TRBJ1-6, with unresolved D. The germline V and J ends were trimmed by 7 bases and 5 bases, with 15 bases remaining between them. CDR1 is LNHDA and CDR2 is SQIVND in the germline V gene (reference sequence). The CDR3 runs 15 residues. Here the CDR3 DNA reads TGTGCCAGTAAAAGGACGGACTCACATAATTCACCCCTCCACTTT. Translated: CASKRTDSHNSPLHF.

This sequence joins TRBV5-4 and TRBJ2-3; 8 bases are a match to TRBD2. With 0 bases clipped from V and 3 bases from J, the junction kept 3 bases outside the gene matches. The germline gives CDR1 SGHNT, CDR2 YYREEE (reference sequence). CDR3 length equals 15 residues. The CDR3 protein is CASSLGGRPTDTQYF. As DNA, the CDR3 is TGTGCCAGCAGCTTGGGCGGGAGGCCAACAGATACGCAGTATTTT.

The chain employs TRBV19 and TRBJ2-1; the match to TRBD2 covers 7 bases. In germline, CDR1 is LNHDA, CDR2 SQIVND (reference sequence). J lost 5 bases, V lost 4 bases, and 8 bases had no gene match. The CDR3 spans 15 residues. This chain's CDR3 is CASSKRGSIDNEQFF. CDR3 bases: TGTGCCAGTAGTAAACGCGGGAGTATCGACAATGAGCAGTTCTTC. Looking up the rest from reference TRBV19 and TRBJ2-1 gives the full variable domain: DGGITQSPKYLFRKEGQNVTLSCEQNLNHDAMYWYRQDPGQGLRLIYYSQIVNDFQKGDIAEGYSVSREKKESFPLTVTSAQKNPTAFYLCASSKRGSIDNEQFFGPGTRLTVL.

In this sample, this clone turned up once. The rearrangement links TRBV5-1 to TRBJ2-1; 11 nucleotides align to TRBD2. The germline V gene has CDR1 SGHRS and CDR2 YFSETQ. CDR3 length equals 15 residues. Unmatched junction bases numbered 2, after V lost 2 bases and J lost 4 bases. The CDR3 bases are TGCGCCAGCAGCTTTAGGACTAGCGGGTACAATGAGCAGTTCTTC. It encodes CASSFRTSGYNEQFF.

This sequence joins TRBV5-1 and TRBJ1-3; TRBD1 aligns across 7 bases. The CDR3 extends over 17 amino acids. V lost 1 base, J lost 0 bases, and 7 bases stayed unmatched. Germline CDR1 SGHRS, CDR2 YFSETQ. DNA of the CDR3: TGCGCCAGCAGCTTGTTGGCAGGGGGTATCTCTGGAAACACCATATATTTT. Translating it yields CASSLLAGGISGNTIYF.

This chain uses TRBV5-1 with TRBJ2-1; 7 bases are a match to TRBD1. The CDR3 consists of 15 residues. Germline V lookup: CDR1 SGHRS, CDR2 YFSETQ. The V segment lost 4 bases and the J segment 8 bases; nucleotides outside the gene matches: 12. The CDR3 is CASSATGPGVDEQFF. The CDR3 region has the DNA TGCGCCAGCAGCGCGACAGGGCCAGGGGTGGATGAGCAGTTCTTC.

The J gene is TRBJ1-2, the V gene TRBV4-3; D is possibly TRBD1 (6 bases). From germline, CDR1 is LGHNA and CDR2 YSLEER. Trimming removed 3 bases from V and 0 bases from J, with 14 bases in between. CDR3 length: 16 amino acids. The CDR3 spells CASSHLMGHSNYGYTF. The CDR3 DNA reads TGCGCCAGCAGCCACCTAATGGGACATTCTAACTATGGCTACACCTTC.

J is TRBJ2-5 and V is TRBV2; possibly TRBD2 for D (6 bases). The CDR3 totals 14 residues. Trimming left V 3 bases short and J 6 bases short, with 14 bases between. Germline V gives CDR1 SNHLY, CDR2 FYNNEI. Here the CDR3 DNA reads TGTGCCAGCAGTGAGCGTACGGAGGGCCAGACCCAGTACTTC. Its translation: CASSERTEGQTQYF.

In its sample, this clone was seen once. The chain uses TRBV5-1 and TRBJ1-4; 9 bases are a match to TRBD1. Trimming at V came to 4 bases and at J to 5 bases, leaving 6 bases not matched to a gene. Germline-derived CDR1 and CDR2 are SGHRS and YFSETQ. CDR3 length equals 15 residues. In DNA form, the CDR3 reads TGCGCCAGCAGCCCGGGCGGGACAGGGAATGAAAAACTGTTTTTT. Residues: CASSPGGTGNEKLFF.

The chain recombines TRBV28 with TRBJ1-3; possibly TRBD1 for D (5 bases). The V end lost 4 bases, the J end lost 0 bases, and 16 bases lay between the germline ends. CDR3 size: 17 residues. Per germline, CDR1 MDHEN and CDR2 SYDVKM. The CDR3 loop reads CASSWPPGGDSGNTIYF. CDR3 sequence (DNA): TGTGCCAGCAGTTGGCCGCCCGGGGGGGACTCTGGAAACACCATATATTTT.

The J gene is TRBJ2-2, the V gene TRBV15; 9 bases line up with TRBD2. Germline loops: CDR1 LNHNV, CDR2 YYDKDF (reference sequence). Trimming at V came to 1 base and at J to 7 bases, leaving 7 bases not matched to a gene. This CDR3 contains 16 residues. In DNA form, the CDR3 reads TGTGCCACCAGCAGAGGGGCGGGAGGGCCTCACGGGGAGCTGTTTTTT. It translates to CATSRGAGGPHGELFF.

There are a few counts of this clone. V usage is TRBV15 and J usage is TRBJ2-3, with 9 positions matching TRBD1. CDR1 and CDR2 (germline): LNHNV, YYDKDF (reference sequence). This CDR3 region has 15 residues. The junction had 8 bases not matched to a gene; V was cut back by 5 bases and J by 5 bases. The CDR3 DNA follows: TGTGCCACCAGCCGTTACAGGGGGCGCCAAGATACGCAGTATTTT. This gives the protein CATSRYRGRQDTQYF.

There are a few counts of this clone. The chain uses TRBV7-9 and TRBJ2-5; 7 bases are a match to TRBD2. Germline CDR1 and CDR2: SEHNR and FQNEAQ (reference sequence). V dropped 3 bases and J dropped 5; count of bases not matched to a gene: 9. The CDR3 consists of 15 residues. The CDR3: CASSLGGRRDETQYF. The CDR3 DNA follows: TGTGCCAGCAGCTTGGGCGGGAGAAGGGATGAGACCCAGTACTTC.

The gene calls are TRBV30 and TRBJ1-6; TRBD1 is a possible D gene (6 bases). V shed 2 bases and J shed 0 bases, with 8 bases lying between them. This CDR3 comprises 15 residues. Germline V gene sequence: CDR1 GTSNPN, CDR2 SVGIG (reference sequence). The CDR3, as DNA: TGTGCCTGGAGTCGGGACAACTCCTATAATTCACCCCTCCACTTT. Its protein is CAWSRDNSYNSPLHF. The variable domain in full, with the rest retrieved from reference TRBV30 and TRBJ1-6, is SQTIHQWPATLVQPVGSPLSLECTVEGTSNPNLYWYRQAAGRGLQLLFYSVGIGQISSEVPQNLSASRPQDRQFILSSKKLLLSDSGFYLCAWSRDNSYNSPLHFGNGTRLTVT.

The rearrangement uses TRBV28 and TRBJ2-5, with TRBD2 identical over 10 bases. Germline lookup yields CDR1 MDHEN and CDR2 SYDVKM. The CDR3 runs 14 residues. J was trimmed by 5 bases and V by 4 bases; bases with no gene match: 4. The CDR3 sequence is CASSSGLAIETQYF. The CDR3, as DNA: TGTGCCAGCAGTTCGGGACTAGCGATCGAGACCCAGTACTTC.

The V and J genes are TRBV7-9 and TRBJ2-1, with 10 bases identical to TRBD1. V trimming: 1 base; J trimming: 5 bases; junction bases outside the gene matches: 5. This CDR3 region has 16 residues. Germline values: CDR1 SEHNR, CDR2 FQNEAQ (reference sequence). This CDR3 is CASSLGAGTGDNEQFF. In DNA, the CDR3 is TGTGCCAGCAGCTTAGGAGCCGGGACAGGGGACAATGAGCAGTTCTTC. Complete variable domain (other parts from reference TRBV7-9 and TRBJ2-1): DTGVSQNPRHKITKRGQNVTFRCDPISEHNRLYWYRQTLGQGPEFLTYFQNEAQLEKSRLLSDRFSAERPKGSFSTLEIQRTEQGDSAMYLCASSLGAGTGDNEQFFGPGTRLTVL.

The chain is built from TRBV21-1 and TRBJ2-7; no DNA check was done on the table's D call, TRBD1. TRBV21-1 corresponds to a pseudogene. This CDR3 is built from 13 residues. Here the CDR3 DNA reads TGTGCCAGCAGCAAAGCAAACAGGGACGAGCAGTACTTC. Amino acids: CASSKANRDEQYF.

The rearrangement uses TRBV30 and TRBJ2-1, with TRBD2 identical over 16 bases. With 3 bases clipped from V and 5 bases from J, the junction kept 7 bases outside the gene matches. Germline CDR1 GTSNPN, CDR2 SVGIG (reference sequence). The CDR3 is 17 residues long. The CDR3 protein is CAWSEGLAGGPDNEQFF. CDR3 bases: TGTGCCTGGAGCGAGGGACTAGCGGGAGGGCCAGACAATGAGCAGTTCTTC.

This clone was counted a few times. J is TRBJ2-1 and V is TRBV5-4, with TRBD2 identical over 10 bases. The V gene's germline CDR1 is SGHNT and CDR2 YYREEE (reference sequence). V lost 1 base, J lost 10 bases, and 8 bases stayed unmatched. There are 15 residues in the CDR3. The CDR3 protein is CASSLMSSGSGEQFF. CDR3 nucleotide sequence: TGTGCCAGCAGCTTGATGTCTAGCGGGAGTGGGGAGCAGTTCTTC.

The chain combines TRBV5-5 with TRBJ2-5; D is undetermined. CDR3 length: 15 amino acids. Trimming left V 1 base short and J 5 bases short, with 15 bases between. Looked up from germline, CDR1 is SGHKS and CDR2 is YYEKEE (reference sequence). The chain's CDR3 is CASSLSEVGWETQYF. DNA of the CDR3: TGTGCCAGCAGCTTGAGCGAGGTTGGTTGGGAGACCCAGTACTTC.

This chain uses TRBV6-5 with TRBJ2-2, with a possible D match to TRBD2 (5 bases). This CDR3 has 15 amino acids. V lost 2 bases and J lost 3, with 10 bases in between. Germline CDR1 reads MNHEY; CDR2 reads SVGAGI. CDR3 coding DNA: TGTGCCAGCAGTTACGGGAGAACCGACACCGGGGAGCTGTTTTTT. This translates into CASSYGRTDTGELFF.

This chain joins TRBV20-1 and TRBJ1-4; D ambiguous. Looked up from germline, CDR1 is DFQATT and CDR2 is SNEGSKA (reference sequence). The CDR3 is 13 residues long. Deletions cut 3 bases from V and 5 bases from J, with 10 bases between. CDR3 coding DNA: TGCAGTGCTAGTGGCGGGATAAATGAAAAACTGTTTTTT. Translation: CSASGGINEKLFF.

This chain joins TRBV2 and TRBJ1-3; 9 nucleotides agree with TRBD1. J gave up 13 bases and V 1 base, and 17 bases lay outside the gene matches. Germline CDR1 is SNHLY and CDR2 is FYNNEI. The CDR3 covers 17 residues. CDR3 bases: TGTGCCAGCAGTGAAGTCTTAAGGTGGGACAGGGCCTACAAAATATATTTT. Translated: CASSEVLRWDRAYKIYF.

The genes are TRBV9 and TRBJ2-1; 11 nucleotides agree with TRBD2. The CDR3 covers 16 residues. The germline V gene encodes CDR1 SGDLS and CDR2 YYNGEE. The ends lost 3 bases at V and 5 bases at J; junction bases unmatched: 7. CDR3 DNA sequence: TGTGCCAGCAGCGCTAGCGGGAGGTCAAGGGACAATGAGCAGTTCTTC. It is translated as CASSASGRSRDNEQFF.

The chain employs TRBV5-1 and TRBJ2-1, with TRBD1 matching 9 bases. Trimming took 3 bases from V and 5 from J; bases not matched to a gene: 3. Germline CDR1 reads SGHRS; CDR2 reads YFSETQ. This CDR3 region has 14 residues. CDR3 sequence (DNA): TGCGCCAGCAGCTCACAGGGGGCGGACAATGAGCAGTTCTTC. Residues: CASSSQGADNEQFF. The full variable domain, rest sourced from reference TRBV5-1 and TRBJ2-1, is KAGVTQTPRYLIKTRGQQVTLSCSPISGHRSVSWYQQTPGQGLQFLFEYFSETQRNKGNFPGRFSGRQFSNSRSEMNVSTLELGDSALYLCASSSQGADNEQFFGPGTRLTVL.